The rows below give T cell receptor beta chains drawn from one sample of a study of technical replicates of blood from a handful of donors. Sequenced by immunoSEQ multiplex PCR; TCRdb stores in-frame clones only, minus some. The sample lists about 84,000 clones, approximately 97% occurring once. Sequences were obtained from T cells isolated from PBMCs. The receptors originated from a human donor in good health. CDR3s include the opening cysteine and the closing phenylalanine or tryptophan.

>15|TRBV6-1
CASSERFRVQETQYF
>14|TRBV5-1
CASSLGAGNTEAFF
>12|TRBV28
CASSSGIYEQYF
>14|TRBV9
CASSVVGGTGELFF
>14|TRBV27
CASRNIGQDYGYTF
>16|TRBV15
CATSRDLFAGNSPQHF
>11|TRBV29-1
CSVVTRGGYTF
>12|TRBV7-9
CASSTQGNEQFF
>13|TRBV6-1
CATPGPREGEQFF
>16|TRBV5-5
CASSLGLAGEYNEQFF
>13|TRBV11-3
CASSLGQGVGYTF
>14|TRBV6-1
CASTAGGLQETQYF
>16|TRBV15
CATSREGADSTDTQYF
>12|TRBV5-1
CASSDRNYEQYF
>13|TRBV28
CASRGQVIYEQYF
>17|TRBV27
CASTPSGSGGGTDTQYF
>14|TRBV6-5
CASSPQSGANVLTF
>13|TRBV5-1
CASSLEGLSEQFF
>14|TRBV19
CASRRDRGNQPQHF
>14|TRBV7-9
CASTSTADYNEQFF
>13|TRBV9
CASSVEQGYGYTF
>10|TRBV20-1
CSARVGAAFF
>15|TRBV19
CASSNPTKGAYEQYF
>15|TRBV13
CASRFRGTGEETQYF
>18|TRBV11-3
CASGEGGFLSANTGELFF
>14|TRBV11-2
CASSLAGEGYEQYF
>15|TRBV19
CASSGDRGRGYEQYF
>19|TRBV27
CASRGRWTSGGGTKETQYF
>16|TRBV28
CASSFQWGQGTYEQYF
>14|TRBV27
CASSLMPRNTEAFF
>12|TRBV5-1
CASSFLQGEQYF
>16|TRBV15
CATSRGSAGGNNEQFF
>14|TRBV5-1
CASTPGGSTDTQYF
>15|TRBV10-3
CAISESVAGNEKLFF
>15|TRBV7-6
CASSLRDRAGNTIYF